The 26 T cell receptor beta chains reported below all come from one sample, sequenced in a study of blood T cell repertoires in COVID-19 (dated by TCRdb to the early 2020s). Library generation was performed with the immunoSEQ multiplex PCR assay. What TCRdb holds here is the immuneACCESS table cut down to in-frame rearrangements. Part of the clones is not present; checked against another copy, under half of the missing clones reflect an unresolved V gene, and the others are unexplained. This sample lists 200,000 to 250,000 clones; 70% to 90% were detected once. The top ten hold roughly 11% of the sample. Sequenced: peripheral blood. Receptors were obtained from a man in his forties or fifties with COVID-19, enrolled during active disease.

The chain combines TRBV10-3 with TRBJ1-5, with D possibly matching TRBD1 (5 bases). Trimming took 10 bases from V and 0 from J, leaving 13 bases between them. This CDR3 is built from 14 residues. The V gene's germline CDR1 is ENHRY and CDR2 SYGVKD. CDR3 in amino acids: CATRGGDSNQPQHF. CDR3 in DNA: TGTGCCACCCGGGGGGGGGATAGCAATCAGCCCCAGCATTTT.

The rearrangement joins TRBV7-3 to TRBJ2-3, with D perhaps TRBD2 (6 bases). CDR3 length: 20 amino acids. The germline V gene encodes CDR1 SGHTA and CDR2 FQGTGA. V shed 2 bases and J shed 4 bases, with 28 bases lying between them. This chain's CDR3 is CASSLSGRGSLGGRADTQYF. The DNA of the CDR3 is TGTGCCAGCAGCTTATCGGGAAGAGGATCCCTCGGGGGACGGGCAGATACGCAGTATTTT.

This clone was detected only once. V gene TRBV28 combines with J gene TRBJ2-1, with a weak D call TRBD2 (6 bases). V gave up 8 bases and J gave up 3 bases, with 14 bases separating them. The CDR3 totals 14 residues. Germline V CDR1 and CDR2: MDHEN, SYDVKM. CDR3 protein: CASGGGGNYNEQFF. CDR3 DNA: TGTGCCAGCGGAGGTGGGGGGAACTACAATGAGCAGTTCTTC. The full variable domain, in which reference TRBV28 and TRBJ2-1 provide the parts outside the CDR3, is DVKVTQSSRYLVKRTGEKVFLECVQDMDHENMFWYRQDPGLGLRLIYFSYDVKMKEKGDIPEGYSVSREKKERFSLILESASTNQTSMYLCASGGGGNYNEQFFGPGTRLTVL.

This chain joins TRBV5-1 and TRBJ2-1; maybe TRBD2 (5 bases). Germline assignment: CDR1 SGHRS and CDR2 YFSETQ. With 0 bases removed from V and 8 bases from J, the gap between germline ends came to 18 bases. There are 16 residues in the CDR3. This CDR3 is CASSLGIGLAGDEQFF. The DNA for the CDR3 is TGCGCCAGCAGCTTGGGGATAGGGCTAGCAGGCGATGAGCAGTTCTTC.

This clone was observed a handful of times. The rearrangement joins TRBV7-8 to TRBJ2-1, with 14 bases matching TRBD2. Germline values: CDR1 SGHVS, CDR2 FQNEAQ. CDR3 length: 18 residues. V was clipped by 5 bases and J by 9 bases; unmatched bases: 15. DNA for the CDR3: TGTGCCAGCAGCCTGATAGGGACTAGCGGGAGAATTTTAACTGAGCAGTTCTTC. Protein: CASSLIGTSGRILTEQFF. The whole variable domain, filled in from reference TRBV7-8 and TRBJ2-1, reads GAGVSQSPRYKVAKRGQDVALRCDPISGHVSLFWYQQALGQGPEFLTYFQNEAQLDKSGLPSDRFFAERPEGSVSTLKIQRTQQEDSAVYLCASSLIGTSGRILTEQFFGPGTRLTVL.

The CDR3: CAIRSGRSSNNYEQYF. CDR3 DNA: TGTGCCATCAGGAGTGGGCGCTCTTCCAACAACTACGAGCAGTACTTC. The rearrangement uses TRBV10-3 and TRBJ2-7; D not resolved. This CDR3 spans 16 amino acids. Germline CDR1 is ENHRY and CDR2 is SYGVKD. V shed 6 bases and J shed 3 bases, with 21 bases lying between them.

This clone was recorded a few times. V usage is TRBV25-1 and J usage is TRBJ1-5; D is unresolved. V lost 3 bases to trimming and J lost 2 bases, with 11 bases between them. Germline loops: CDR1 MGHDK, CDR2 SYGVNS. The CDR3 totals 15 residues. DNA for the CDR3: TGTGCCAGCAGTGAGGCAGGAGGTGGCAATCAGCCCCAGCATTTT. This gives the protein CASSEAGGGNQPQHF. Full variable domain (outside the CDR3, taken from reference TRBV25-1 and TRBJ1-5): EADIYQTPRYLVIGTGKKITLECSQTMGHDKMYWYQQDPGMELHLIHYSYGVNSTEKGDLSSESTVSRIRTEHFPLTLESARPSHTSQYLCASSEAGGGNQPQHFGDGTRLSIL.

As to this clone: The sample carries other DNA sequences with the same CDR3. This chain connects TRBV3-1 (or the pseudogene TRBV3-2) to TRBJ1-5, with unresolved D. CDR1 is LGHDT and CDR2 is YNNKEL in the germline V gene (reference sequence). V lost 3 bases and J 2 bases, leaving 8 bases between the germline ends. This CDR3 contains 14 residues. CDR3 region: CASSQGQGNQPQHF. The CDR3 DNA sequence: TGTGCCAGCAGCCAGGGTCAGGGCAATCAGCCCCAGCATTTT.

To note about this clone: A junction boundary mismatches the germline segment, possibly from a read error. The genes are TRBV18 and TRBJ1-2; TRBD1 agrees at 10 bases. The CDR3 loop spans 15 amino acids. Per germline, CDR1 KGHSH and CDR2 LQKENI. CDR3 sequence (DNA): TGTGCCAGCTCACCGAGGACAGGGGGGGACTATAGCTACACCTTC. The encoded protein is CASSPRTGGDYSYTF.

The V and J genes are TRBV24-1 and TRBJ2-3; a possible D gene is TRBD2 (5 bases). Germline CDR1 and CDR2: KGHDR and SFDVKD. The CDR3 covers 16 residues. Trimming removed 9 bases from V and 8 bases from J, with 26 bases in between. The CDR3 here is CATSPGGINDGGTQYF. Here the CDR3 DNA reads TGTGCCACCTCCCCAGGAGGTATCAATGATGGAGGTACGCAGTATTTT.

This rearrangement joins TRBV28 to TRBJ1-6; D is ambiguous. The CDR3 sequence is 14 residues long. V shed 6 bases and J shed 7 bases, with 13 bases lying between them. Germline CDR1 reads MDHEN; CDR2 reads SYDVKM. The CDR3: CASSSGITNSPLHF. In nucleotides, the CDR3 is TGTGCCAGCAGCTCCGGGATTACGAATTCACCCCTCCACTTT.

V gene TRBV15 combines with J gene TRBJ2-2; unclear D gene. Germline CDR1 reads LNHNV; CDR2 reads YYDKDF (reference sequence). The V end was cut by 0 bases, the J end by 7 bases, with 15 bases between. The CDR3 runs to 16 residues. This CDR3 is CATSRDVRLDGGELFF. CDR3 DNA: TGTGCCACCAGCAGAGATGTTCGGCTAGATGGCGGGGAGCTGTTTTTT.

J is TRBJ2-5 and V is TRBV7-2, with TRBD1 as a possible D gene (6 bases). Trimming took off 3 bases at V and 2 bases at J, with 10 bases between the two ends. The CDR3 extends over 14 amino acids. Germline CDR1 is SGHTA and CDR2 is FQGNSA. DNA for the CDR3: TGTGCCAGCAGCTTTAATCAGGGGCAAGAGACCCAGTACTTC. Translated, it gives CASSFNQGQETQYF.

This chain uses TRBV9 with TRBJ1-1; D is undetermined. V gave up 0 bases and J gave up 5 bases, with 14 bases separating them. The CDR3 runs 15 residues. In germline, CDR1 is SGDLS, CDR2 YYNGEE. The CDR3 DNA follows: TGTGCCAGCAGCGTAGAGTCAGCAGGAGGGACTGAAGCTTTCTTT. Its translation: CASSVESAGGTEAFF.

The chain carries TRBV11-2 and TRBJ2-4; perhaps TRBD2 as D (6 bases). The V and J ends lost 2 bases and 4 bases respectively, with 21 bases between them. CDR1 and CDR2 (germline): SGHAT, FQNNGV. The CDR3 has 18 residues. The CDR3 is CASSLFSSPWGDKNIQYF. Written as DNA, the CDR3 is TGTGCCAGCAGCTTATTTAGTTCTCCCTGGGGGGATAAAAACATTCAGTACTTC.

This sequence joins TRBV19 and TRBJ2-3; 8 bases are a match to TRBD2. J gave up 2 bases and V 7 bases, and 8 bases lay outside the gene matches. This CDR3 has 15 amino acids. CDR1 is LNHDA, CDR2 SQIVND, per germline (reference sequence). As DNA, the CDR3 is TGTGCCAGTAAGAAAGCGGGAGTAGTCACAGATACGCAGTATTTT. It translates to CASKKAGVVTDTQYF. Together with reference TRBV19 and TRBJ2-3, the CDR3 gives the full variable domain: DGGITQSPKYLFRKEGQNVTLSCEQNLNHDAMYWYRQDPGQGLRLIYYSQIVNDFQKGDIAEGYSVSREKKESFPLTVTSAQKNPTAFYLCASKKAGVVTDTQYFGPGTRLTVL.

CDR3 bases: TGCGCCAGCAGTTGGACAGGGTCCTCCTACGAGCAGTACTTC. Encoded protein: CASSWTGSSYEQYF. The chain joins TRBV5-1 to TRBJ2-7, with 8 positions matching TRBD1. The germline V gene encodes CDR1 SGHRS and CDR2 YFSETQ. After removal of 5 bases from V and 0 bases from J, the junction contained 4 bases not matched to a gene. The CDR3 length is 14 residues.

This clone appeared once. CDR3 amino acids: CASSLTGTDSGNTIYF. In nucleotides, the CDR3 is TGCGCCAGCAGCTTGACCGGGACAGACTCTGGAAACACCATATATTTT. The rearrangement uses TRBV5-1 and TRBJ1-3; TRBD1 matches 7 bases. V shed 1 base and J 0 bases; nucleotides not matched to a gene: 4. The CDR3 is 16 residues long. The germline V gene has CDR1 SGHRS and CDR2 YFSETQ.

The chain joins TRBV5-1 to TRBJ1-3; D is ambiguous. Trimming took 0 bases from V and 3 from J, leaving 10 bases between them. The CDR3 runs to 15 residues. Looked up from germline, CDR1 is SGHRS and CDR2 is YFSETQ. The CDR3 loop is CASSLEAVLGNTIYF. The CDR3 DNA follows: TGCGCCAGCAGCTTGGAGGCGGTACTTGGAAACACCATATATTTT.

V is TRBV19 and J is TRBJ1-1; 9 bases map to TRBD1. Trimming cost V 4 bases and J 1 base; bases outside gene matches: 4. The CDR3 totals 15 residues. The germline CDR1 and CDR2 sequences are LNHDA and SQIVND (reference sequence). The DNA of the CDR3 is TGTGCCAGTAGTACCGGACAGGGGTGGAACACTGAAGCTTTCTTT. Its protein product is CASSTGQGWNTEAFF.

V gene TRBV6-4 combines with J gene TRBJ1-2; 12 bases align to TRBD1. CDR1 MRHNA and CDR2 SNTAGT come from the germline V gene. This CDR3 is built from 16 residues. With V trimmed by 6 bases and J by 4 bases, 9 bases remained unmatched. CDR3: CASSQGTGGAGYGYTF. The CDR3 DNA reads as TGTGCCAGCAGCCAAGGGACAGGGGGCGCCGGCTATGGCTACACCTTC.

The chain recombines TRBV20-1 with TRBJ2-7; D is unclear. This CDR3 spans 14 amino acids. The V and J ends lost 3 bases and 0 bases respectively, with 12 bases between them. From germline, CDR1 is DFQATT and CDR2 SNEGSKA (reference sequence). In DNA form, the CDR3 reads TGCAGTGCTAGTAGCCTACGTTACTCCTACGAGCAGTACTTC. Translated: CSASSLRYSYEQYF.

This clone was detected once. This chain connects TRBV6-4 to TRBJ1-4; D gene uncertain. Germline V CDR1 and CDR2: MRHNA, SNTAGT. The CDR3 has 15 amino acids. V lost 8 bases and J 6 bases, leaving 19 bases between the germline ends. CDR3 nucleotides: TGTGCCAGCCCCAGAGGACGGGAACGGGATGAAAAACTGTTTTTT. Translated: CASPRGRERDEKLFF.

The genes are TRBV19 and TRBJ2-1; 14 bases align to TRBD2. V gave up 4 bases and J gave up 8 bases; unmatched junction bases: 7. The length of the CDR3 is 16 residues. The germline CDR1 and CDR2 sequences are LNHDA and SQIVND (reference sequence). The CDR3 DNA reads TGTGCCAGTAGTAGAGGGACTAGCGGGAGTAGAGATGAGCAGTTCTTC. This translates into CASSRGTSGSRDEQFF. The full variable domain, in which reference TRBV19 and TRBJ2-1 provide the parts outside the CDR3, is DGGITQSPKYLFRKEGQNVTLSCEQNLNHDAMYWYRQDPGQGLRLIYYSQIVNDFQKGDIAEGYSVSREKKESFPLTVTSAQKNPTAFYLCASSRGTSGSRDEQFFGPGTRLTVL.

This sequence joins TRBV5-4 and TRBJ2-3, with 9 bases aligning to TRBD2. The CDR3 totals 17 residues. Trimming at V came to 0 bases and at J to 6 bases, leaving 11 bases not matched to a gene. From germline, CDR1 is SGHNT and CDR2 YYREEE (reference sequence). The CDR3 spells CASSLAGEAGGRDTQYF. The CDR3 region has the DNA TGTGCCAGCAGCTTGGCGGGGGAAGCGGGGGGTCGGGATACGCAGTATTTT.

Here the CDR3 reads CASSLYSRQETQYF. The CDR3 bases are TGTGCCAGCTCACTCTATTCCAGGCAAGAGACCCAGTACTTC. V gene TRBV18 combines with J gene TRBJ2-5; no firm D call. The germline V gene encodes CDR1 KGHSH and CDR2 LQKENI. The length of the CDR3 is 14 residues. V was pared by 4 bases and J by 2 bases, with 11 bases between.